Below are 10 T cell receptor beta chains sequenced from a single sample in a study of T cells in Graves' hyperthyroidism and ophthalmopathy. The investigators amplified TCR beta CDR3 regions from RNA transcripts. RT-PCR in the first round (using the HTBI primer set) targeted the TCR CDR3. TCRdb ran MiXCR on the multiplex PCR reads and lists one entry per CDR3 protein. The repertoire holds approximately 610,000 distinct CDR3 sequences, approximately 16% seen once, with under 20% in the top ten. The sequenced sample consisted of blood. The source is a young woman with Graves' hyperthyroidism.

This clonotype was counted many times. As DNA, the CDR3 is TGTGCCAGCAGACCCCACCCCGACAGGCCCACTGAAGCTTTCTTT. It codes for CASRPHPDRPTEAFF. The chain combines TRBV6-2 or TRBV6-3 with TRBJ1-1; tentatively, D is TRBD1 (6 bases). Germline CDR1 reads MNHEY; CDR2 reads SVGEGT. With 6 bases removed from V and 4 bases from J, the gap between germline ends came to 18 bases. This CDR3 spans 15 amino acids.

This clonotype was picked up a small number of times. The chain carries TRBV7-9 and TRBJ2-1; D is unresolved. Trimming removed 5 bases from V and 4 bases from J, with 12 bases in between. The V gene's germline CDR1 is SEHNR and CDR2 FQNEAQ (reference sequence). This CDR3 is 14 amino acids long. CDR3 nucleotides: TGTGCCAGCAGCACTCCCGGTGGGTACAATGAGCAGTTCTTC. Encoded protein: CASSTPGGYNEQFF.

This clonotype was found many times. The V and J genes are TRBV28 and TRBJ2-7, with 9 bases lining up with TRBD1. Germline CDR1 and CDR2: MDHEN and SYDVKM. This CDR3 is built from 14 residues. V was clipped by 5 bases and J by 0 bases; unmatched bases: 2. CDR3 nucleotide sequence: TGTGCCAGCAGTACAGGGGGCATCTCCTACGAGCAGTACTTC. Its protein product is CASSTGGISYEQYF.

On this clonotype itself: The junction and the germline gene differ at one end; a read error may be behind it. The chain recombines TRBV20-1 with TRBJ2-7, with 10 bases aligning to TRBD1. Germline CDR1 and CDR2: DFQATT and SNEGSKA (reference sequence). CDR3 size: 14 residues. CDR3 nucleotides: TGCAGTGCTAGAGAAGGACAGGGGGTGTACGAGCAATTCTTC. Translated: CSAREGQGVYEQFF.

Ten or more counts support this clonotype. The rearrangement uses TRBV20-1 and TRBJ1-1; a possible D gene is TRBD1 (6 bases). Germline values: CDR1 DFQATT, CDR2 SNEGSKA (reference sequence). There are 13 residues in the CDR3. Trimming cost V 0 bases and J 3 bases, with 8 bases left between them. The chain's CDR3 is CSARDQGHTEAFF. CDR3 nucleotide sequence: TGCAGTGCTAGAGATCAGGGGCACACTGAAGCTTTCTTT.

This clonotype was recorded many times. CDR3 residues: CASTLLGGDYEQYF. The CDR3 DNA reads as TGCGCCAGCACTCTGCTGGGGGGGGACTACGAGCAGTACTTC. The chain has TRBV5-1 and TRBJ2-7; 7 nucleotides line up with TRBD2. The length of the CDR3 is 14 residues. The V segment lost 6 bases and the J segment 3 bases; nucleotides outside the gene matches: 9. Germline CDR1 is SGHRS and CDR2 is YFSETQ.

The V gene is TRBV7-2, the J gene TRBJ2-3; D unclear. V lost 4 bases, J lost 0 bases, and 14 bases lay in between. Germline V gives CDR1 SGHTA, CDR2 FQGNSA. This CDR3 contains 16 residues. For the CDR3, the DNA is TGTGCCAGCAGCTCCATCCCACGCTCTAGCACAGATACGCAGTATTTT. Residues: CASSSIPRSSTDTQYF.

The chain carries TRBV30 and TRBJ2-1, with 8 bases lining up with TRBD1. Germline V gene lookup returns CDR1 GTSNPN and CDR2 SVGIG (reference sequence). The CDR3 is made up of 15 amino acids. The V segment lost 3 bases and the J segment 0 bases; nucleotides outside the gene matches: 4. CDR3 amino acids: CAWSAGGASYNEQFF. The DNA for the CDR3 is TGTGCCTGGAGCGCAGGGGGCGCCTCCTACAATGAGCAGTTCTTC.

This clonotype appeared many times. The chain employs TRBV11-2 and TRBJ2-1; D remains unclear. The V gene lost 5 bases and the J gene lost 1 base, with 12 bases spanning the gap. The CDR3 length is 15 residues. CDR1 is SGHAT, CDR2 FQNNGV, per germline. CDR3 amino acids: CASSLADLSYNEQFF. In nucleotides, the CDR3 is TGTGCCAGCAGCCTTGCGGATCTTTCCTACAATGAGCAGTTCTTC.

This clonotype came up a few times. This rearrangement joins TRBV10-3 to TRBJ1-1; D perhaps matches TRBD1 (6 bases). The CDR3 is made up of 14 amino acids. Germline V CDR1 and CDR2: ENHRY, SYGVKD. The V gene lost 3 bases and the J gene lost 6 bases, with 14 bases spanning the gap. The CDR3 DNA sequence: TGTGCCATCAGTGACCCGGGGGGGACATCTGAAGCTTTCTTT. Translation: CAISDPGGTSEAFF.